The clone carrying this T cell receptor beta chain was seen ten or more times. Its antigen remains unidentified. This entry belongs to a study of molecular identifiers for immune sequencing clone quantification. Study-level results: Over 97% of effector molecules, yet under 1% of naive-cell molecules, were held by clones above 20 RNA copies.

TCRdb redid the calling of the PCR reads with MiXCR, one entry per CDR3 protein. The table includes about 640,000 distinct CDR3 sequences, roughly 21% detected once. The V end was cut by 4 bases, the J end by 4 bases, with 13 bases between. The CDR3 spans 15 residues. In germline, CDR1 is LNHDA, CDR2 SQIVND (reference sequence). The chain couples TRBV19 to TRBJ1-4, with D perhaps TRBD1 (5 bases). Sequencing used naive CD8+ T cells from blood, with Jurkat cell RNA spiked in. Subset reported: FACS-sorted CD8+CD4-CCR7+CD45RA+ naive T cells. The receptor was isolated from a human donor in good health. Some libraries in this study had Jurkat cell RNA spiked in. The CDR3 is CASSNSGSINEKLFF. The CDR3 bases are TGTGCCAGTAGTAATTCAGGGTCGATTAATGAAAAACTGTTTTTT.